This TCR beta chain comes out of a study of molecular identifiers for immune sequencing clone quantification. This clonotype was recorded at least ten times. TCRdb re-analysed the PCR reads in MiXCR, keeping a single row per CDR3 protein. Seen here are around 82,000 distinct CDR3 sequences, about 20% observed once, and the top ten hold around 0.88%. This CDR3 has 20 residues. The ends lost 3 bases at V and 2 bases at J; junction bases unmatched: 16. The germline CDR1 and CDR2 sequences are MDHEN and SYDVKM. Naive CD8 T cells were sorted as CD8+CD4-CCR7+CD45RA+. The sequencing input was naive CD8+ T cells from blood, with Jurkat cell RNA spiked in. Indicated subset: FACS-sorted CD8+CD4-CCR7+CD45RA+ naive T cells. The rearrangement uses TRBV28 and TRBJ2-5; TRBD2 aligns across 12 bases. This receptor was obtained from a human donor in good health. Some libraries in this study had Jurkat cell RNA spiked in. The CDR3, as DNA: TGTGCCAGCAGTTTCCCCACTAGCGGGAGGCCCGGGGTCGATCAAGAGACCCAGTACTTC. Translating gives CASSFPTSGRPGVDQETQYF.